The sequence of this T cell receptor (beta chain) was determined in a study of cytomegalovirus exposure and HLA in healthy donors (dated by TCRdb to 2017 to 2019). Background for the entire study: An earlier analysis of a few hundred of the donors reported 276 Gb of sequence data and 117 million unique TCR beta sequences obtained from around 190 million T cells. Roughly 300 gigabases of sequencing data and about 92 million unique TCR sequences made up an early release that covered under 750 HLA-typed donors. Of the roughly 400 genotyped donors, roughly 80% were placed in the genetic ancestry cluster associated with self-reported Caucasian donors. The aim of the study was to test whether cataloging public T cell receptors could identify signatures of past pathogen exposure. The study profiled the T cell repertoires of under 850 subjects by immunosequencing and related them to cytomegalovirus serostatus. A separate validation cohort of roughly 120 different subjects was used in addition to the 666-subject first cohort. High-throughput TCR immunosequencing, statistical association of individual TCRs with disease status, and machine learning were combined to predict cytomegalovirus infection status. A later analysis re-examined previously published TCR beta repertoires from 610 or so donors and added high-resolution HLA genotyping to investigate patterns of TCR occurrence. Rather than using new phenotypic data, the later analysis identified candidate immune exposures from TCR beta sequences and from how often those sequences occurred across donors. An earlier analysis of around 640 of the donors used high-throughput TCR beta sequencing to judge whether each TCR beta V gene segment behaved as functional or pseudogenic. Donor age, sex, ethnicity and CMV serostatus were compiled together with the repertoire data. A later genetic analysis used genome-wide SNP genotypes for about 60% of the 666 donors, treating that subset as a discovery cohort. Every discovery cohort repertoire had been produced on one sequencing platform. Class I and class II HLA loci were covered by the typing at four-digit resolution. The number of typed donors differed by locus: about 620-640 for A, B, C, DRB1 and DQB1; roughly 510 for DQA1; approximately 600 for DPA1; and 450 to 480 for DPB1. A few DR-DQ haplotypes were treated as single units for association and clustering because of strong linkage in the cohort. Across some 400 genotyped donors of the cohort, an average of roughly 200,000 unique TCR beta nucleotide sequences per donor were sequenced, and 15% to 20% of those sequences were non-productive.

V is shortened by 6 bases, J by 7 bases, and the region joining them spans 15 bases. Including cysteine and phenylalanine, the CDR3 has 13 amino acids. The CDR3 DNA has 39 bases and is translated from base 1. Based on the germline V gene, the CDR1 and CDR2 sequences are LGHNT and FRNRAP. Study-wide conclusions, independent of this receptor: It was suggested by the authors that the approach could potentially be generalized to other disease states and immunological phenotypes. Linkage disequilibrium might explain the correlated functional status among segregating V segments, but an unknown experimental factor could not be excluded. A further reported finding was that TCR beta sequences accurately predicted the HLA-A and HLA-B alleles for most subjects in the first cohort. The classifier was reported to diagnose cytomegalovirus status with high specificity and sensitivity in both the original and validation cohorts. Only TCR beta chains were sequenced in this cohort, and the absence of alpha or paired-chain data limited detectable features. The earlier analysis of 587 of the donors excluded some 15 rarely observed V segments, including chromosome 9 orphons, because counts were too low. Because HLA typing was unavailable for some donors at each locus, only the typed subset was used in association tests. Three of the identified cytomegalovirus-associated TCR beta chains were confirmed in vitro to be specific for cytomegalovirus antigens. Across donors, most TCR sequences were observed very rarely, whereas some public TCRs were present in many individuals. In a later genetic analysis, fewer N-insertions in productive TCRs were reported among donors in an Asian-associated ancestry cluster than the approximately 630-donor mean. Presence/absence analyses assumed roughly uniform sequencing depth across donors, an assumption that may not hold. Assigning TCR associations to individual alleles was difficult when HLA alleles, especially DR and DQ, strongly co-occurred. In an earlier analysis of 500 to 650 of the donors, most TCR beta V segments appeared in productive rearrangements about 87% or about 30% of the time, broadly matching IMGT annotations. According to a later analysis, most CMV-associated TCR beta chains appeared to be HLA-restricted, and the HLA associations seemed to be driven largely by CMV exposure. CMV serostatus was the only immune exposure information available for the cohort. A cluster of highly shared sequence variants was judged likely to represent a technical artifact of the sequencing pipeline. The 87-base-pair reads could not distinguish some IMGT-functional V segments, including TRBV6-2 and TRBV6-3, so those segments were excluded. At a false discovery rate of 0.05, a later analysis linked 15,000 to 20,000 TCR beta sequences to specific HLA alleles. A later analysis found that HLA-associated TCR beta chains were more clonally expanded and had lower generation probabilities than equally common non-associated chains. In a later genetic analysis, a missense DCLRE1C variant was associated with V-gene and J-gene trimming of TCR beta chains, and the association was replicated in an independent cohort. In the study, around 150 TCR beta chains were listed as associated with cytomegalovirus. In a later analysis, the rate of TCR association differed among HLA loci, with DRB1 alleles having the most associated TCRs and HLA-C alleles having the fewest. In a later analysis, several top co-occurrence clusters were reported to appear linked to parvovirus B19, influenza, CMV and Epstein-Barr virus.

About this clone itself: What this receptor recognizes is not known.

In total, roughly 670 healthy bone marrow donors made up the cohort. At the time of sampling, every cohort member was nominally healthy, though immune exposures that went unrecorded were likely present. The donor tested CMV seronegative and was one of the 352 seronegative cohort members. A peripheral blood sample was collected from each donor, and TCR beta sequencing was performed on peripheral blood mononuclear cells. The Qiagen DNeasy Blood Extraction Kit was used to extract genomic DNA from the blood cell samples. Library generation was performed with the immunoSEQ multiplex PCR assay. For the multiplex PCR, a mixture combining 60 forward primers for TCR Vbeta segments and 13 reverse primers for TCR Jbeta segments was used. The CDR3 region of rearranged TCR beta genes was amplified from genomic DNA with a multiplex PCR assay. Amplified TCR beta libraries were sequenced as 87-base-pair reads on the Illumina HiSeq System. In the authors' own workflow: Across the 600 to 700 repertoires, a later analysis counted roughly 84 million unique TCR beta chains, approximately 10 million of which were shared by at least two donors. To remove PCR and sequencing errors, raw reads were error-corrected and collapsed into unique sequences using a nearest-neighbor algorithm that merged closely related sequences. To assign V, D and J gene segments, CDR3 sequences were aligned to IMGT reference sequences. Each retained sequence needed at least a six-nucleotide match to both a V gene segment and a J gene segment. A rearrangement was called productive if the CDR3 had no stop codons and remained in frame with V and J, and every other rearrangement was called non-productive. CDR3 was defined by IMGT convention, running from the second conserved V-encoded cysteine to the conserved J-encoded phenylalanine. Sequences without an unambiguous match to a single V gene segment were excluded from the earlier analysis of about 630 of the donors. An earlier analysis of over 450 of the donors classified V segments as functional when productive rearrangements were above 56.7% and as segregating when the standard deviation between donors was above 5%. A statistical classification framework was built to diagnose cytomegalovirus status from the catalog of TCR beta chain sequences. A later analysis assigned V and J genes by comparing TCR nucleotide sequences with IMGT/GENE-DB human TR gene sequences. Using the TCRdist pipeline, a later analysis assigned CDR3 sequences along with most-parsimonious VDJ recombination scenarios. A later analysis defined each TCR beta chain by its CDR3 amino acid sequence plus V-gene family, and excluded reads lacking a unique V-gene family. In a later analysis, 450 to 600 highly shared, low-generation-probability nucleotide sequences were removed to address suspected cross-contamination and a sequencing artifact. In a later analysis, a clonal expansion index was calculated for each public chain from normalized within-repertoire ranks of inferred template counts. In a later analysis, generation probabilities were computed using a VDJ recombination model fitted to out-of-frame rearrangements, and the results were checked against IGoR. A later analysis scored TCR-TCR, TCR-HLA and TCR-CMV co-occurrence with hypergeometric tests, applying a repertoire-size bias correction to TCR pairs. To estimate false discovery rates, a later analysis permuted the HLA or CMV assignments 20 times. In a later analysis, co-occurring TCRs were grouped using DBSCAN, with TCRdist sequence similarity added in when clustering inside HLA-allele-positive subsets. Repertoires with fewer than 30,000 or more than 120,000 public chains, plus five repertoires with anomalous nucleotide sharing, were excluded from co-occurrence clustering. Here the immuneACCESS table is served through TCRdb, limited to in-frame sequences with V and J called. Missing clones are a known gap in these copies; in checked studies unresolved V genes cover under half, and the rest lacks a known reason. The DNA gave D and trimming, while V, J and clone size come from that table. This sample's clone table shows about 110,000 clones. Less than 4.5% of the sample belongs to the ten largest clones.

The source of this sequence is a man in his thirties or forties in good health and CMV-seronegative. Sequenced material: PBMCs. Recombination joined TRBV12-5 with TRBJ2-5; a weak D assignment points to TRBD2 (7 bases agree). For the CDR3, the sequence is CASGRGQGTTQYF. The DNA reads TGTGCTAGTGGGCGGGGGCAGGGTACGACCCAGTACTTC.